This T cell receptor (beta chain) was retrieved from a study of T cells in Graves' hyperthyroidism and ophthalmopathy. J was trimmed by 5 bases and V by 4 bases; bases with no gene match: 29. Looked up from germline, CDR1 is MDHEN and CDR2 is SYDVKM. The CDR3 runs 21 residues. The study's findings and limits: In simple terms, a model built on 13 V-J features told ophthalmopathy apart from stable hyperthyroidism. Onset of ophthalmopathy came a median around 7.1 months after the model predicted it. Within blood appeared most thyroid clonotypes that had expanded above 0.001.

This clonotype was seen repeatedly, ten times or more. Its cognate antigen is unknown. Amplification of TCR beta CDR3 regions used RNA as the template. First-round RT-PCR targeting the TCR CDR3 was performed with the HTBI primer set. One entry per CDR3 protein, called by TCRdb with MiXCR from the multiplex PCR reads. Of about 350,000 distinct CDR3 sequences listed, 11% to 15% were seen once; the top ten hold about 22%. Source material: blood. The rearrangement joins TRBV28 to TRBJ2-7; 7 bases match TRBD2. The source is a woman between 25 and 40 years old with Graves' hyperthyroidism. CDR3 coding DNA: TGTGCCAGCAGTTCACCCCCCTGGCGATTCGGGGGGAGATCAAAAAACGACGAGCAGTACTTC. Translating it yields CASSSPPWRFGGRSKNDEQYF.